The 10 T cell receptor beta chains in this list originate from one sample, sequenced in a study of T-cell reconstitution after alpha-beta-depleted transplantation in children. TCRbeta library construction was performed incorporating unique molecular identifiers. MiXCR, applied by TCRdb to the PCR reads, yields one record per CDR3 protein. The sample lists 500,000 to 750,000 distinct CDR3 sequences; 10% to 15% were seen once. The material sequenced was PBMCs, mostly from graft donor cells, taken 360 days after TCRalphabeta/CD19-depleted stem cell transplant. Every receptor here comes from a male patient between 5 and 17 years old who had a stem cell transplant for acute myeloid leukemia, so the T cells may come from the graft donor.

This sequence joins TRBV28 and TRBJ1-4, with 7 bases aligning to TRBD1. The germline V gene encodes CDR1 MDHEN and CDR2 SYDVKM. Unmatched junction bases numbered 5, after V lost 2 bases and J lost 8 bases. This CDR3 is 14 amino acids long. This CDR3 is CASSLARGREKLFF. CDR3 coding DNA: TGTGCCAGCAGTTTAGCTAGGGGGCGAGAAAAACTGTTTTTT.

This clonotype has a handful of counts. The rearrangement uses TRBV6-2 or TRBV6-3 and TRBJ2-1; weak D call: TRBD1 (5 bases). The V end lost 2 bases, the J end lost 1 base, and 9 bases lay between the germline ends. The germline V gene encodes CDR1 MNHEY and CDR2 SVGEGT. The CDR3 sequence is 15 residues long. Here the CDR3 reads CASSYPDRSYNEQFF. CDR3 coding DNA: TGTGCCAGCAGTTACCCCGACAGATCCTACAATGAGCAGTTCTTC.

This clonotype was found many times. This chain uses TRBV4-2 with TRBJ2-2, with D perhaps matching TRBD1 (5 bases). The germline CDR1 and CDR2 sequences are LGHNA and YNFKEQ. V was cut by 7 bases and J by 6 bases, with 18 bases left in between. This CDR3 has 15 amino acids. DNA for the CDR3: TGTGCCAGCAACCCGGCCCAGCTAGGGGCCGGGGAGCTGTTTTTT. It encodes CASNPAQLGAGELFF.

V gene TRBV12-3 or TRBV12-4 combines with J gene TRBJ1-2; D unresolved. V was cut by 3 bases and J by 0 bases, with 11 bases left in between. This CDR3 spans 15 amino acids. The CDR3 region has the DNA TGTGCCAGCAGTTTCCGGGTCTTAGCTAACTATGGCTACACCTTC. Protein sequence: CASSFRVLANYGYTF.

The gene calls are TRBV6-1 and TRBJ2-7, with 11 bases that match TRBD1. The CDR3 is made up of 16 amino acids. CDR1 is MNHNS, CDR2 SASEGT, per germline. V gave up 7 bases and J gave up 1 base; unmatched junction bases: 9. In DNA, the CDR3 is TGTGCCAGCACCCCTTGGACAGGGGGCCTTTCCTACGAGCAGTACTTC. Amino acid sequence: CASTPWTGGLSYEQYF.

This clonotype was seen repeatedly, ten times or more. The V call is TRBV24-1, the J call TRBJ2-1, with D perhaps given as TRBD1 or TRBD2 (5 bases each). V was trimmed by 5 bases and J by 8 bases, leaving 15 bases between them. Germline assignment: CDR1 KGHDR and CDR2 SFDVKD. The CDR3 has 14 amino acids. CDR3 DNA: TGTGCCACCAGTGGACGGGGCACTTTGGATGAGCAGTTCTTC. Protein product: CATSGRGTLDEQFF.

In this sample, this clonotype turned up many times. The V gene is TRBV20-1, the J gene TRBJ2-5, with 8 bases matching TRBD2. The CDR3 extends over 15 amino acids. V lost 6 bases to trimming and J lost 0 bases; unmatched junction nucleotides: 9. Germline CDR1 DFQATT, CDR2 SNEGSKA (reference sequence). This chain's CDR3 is CSARAVAGYQETQYF. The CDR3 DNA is TGCAGTGCCAGGGCGGTAGCGGGGTACCAAGAGACCCAGTACTTC.

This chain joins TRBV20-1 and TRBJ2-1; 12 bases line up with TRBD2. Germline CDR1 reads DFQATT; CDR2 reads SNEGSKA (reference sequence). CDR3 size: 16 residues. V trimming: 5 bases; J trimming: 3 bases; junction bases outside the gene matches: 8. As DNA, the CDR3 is TGCAGTGCTCCCCTAGCGGGAGGGCGTAGCTACAATGAGCAGTTCTTC. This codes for CSAPLAGGRSYNEQFF.

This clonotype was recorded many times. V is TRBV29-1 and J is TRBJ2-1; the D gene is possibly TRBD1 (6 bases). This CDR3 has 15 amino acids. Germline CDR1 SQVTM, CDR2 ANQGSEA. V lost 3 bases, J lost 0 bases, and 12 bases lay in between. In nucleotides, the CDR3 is TGCAGCGTTGAGGGGGCATCATCCTCCTACAATGAGCAGTTCTTC. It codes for CSVEGASSSYNEQFF.

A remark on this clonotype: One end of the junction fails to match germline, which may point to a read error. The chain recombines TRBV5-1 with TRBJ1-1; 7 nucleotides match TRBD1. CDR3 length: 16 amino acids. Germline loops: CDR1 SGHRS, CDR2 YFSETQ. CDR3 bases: TGCGCCAGCAGCTTGAGGGGGAAGGGGGCGAACACTAAAGCTTTCTTT. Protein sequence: CASSLRGKGANTKAFF. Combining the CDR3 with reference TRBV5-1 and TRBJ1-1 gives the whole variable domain KAGVTQTPRYLIKTRGQQVTLSCSPISGHRSVSWYQQTPGQGLQFLFEYFSETQRNKGNFPGRFSGRQFSNSRSEMNVSTLELGDSALYLCASSLRGKGANTKAFFGQGTRLTVV.